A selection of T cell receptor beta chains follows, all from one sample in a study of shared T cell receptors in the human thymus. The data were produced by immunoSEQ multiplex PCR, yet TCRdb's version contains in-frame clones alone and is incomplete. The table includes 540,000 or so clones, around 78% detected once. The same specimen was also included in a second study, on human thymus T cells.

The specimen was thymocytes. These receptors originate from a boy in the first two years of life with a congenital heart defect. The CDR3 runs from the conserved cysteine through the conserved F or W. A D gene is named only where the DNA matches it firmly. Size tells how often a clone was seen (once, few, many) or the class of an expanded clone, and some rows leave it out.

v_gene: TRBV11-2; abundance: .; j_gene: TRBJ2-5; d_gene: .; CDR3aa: CASSLIGGQLQETQYF; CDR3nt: TGTGCCAGCAGCTTAATCGGGGGGCAGCTACAAGAGACCCAGTACTTC
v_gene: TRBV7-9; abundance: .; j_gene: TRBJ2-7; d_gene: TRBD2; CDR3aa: CASSLAPLAAYEQYF; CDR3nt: TGTGCCAGCAGCTTAGCTCCCCTAGCGGCCTACGAGCAGTACTTC
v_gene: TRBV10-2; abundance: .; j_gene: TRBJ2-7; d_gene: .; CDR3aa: CASSESIREFYEQYF; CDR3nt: TGCGCCAGCAGTGAGTCGATTCGGGAATTCTACGAGCAGTACTTC
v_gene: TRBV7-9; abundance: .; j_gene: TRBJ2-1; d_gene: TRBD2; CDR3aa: CASSSPSGGEQFF; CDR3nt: TGTGCCAGCAGCTCCCCTAGCGGAGGTGAGCAGTTCTTC
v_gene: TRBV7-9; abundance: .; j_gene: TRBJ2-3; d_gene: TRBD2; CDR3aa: CASSLGSGRATSTDTQYF; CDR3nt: TGTGCCAGCAGCTTAGGTAGCGGGAGGGCCACTAGCACAGATACGCAGTATTTT
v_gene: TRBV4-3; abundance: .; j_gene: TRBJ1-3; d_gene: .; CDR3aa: CASSQDRSSGNTIYF; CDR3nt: TGCGCCAGCAGCCAAGACAGGTCCTCTGGAAACACCATATATTTT
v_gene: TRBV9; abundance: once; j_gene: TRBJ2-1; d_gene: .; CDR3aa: CASTRDFSYNEQFF; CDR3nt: TGTGCCAGCACCCGGGACTTCTCCTACAATGAGCAGTTCTTC
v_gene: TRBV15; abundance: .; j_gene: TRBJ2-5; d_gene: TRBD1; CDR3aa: CATSRVWTGYQETQYF; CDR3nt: TGTGCCACCAGCAGAGTATGGACAGGGTACCAAGAGACCCAGTACTTC
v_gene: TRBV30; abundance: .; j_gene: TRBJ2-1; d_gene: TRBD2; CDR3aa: CAWERSGSYNEQFF; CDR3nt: TGTGCCTGGGAGAGGAGCGGGAGCTACAATGAGCAGTTCTTC
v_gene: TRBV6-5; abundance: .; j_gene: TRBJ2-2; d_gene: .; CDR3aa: CASSYSSVNTGELFF; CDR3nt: TGTGCCAGCAGTTACTCATCGGTGAACACCGGGGAGCTGTTTTTT
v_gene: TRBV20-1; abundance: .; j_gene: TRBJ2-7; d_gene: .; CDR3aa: CSATPRGEQYF; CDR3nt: TGCAGTGCTACCCCCCGGGGCGAGCAGTACTTC
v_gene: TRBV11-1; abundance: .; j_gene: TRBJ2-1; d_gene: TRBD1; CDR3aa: CASSPDRDRGRVEQFF; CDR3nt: TGTGCCAGCAGCCCTGACCGGGACAGGGGGCGTGTTGAGCAGTTCTTC
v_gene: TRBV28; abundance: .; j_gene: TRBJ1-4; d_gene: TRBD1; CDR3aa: CASIPGQGPGNEKLFF; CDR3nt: TGTGCCAGCATCCCGGGACAGGGGCCCGGTAATGAAAAACTGTTTTTT
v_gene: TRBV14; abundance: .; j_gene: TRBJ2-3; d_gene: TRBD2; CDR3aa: CASSQDKRSGGKDTQYF; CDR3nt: TGTGCCAGCAGCCAAGATAAGCGTAGCGGGGGTAAAGATACGCAGTATTTT